This TCR beta chain was identified during a study of control samples from healthy donors and cancer patients. CDR1 and CDR2 (germline): SNHLY, FYNNEI. The CDR3 sequence is 14 residues long. V was clipped by 8 bases and J by 6 bases; unmatched bases: 7. Assay: immunoSEQ multiplex PCR; the TCRdb copy retains only in-frame clones and omits some. The repertoire consists of about 120,000 clones, with approximately 87% occurring once and the leading ten covering about 12%. V gene TRBV2 combines with J gene TRBJ1-6, with 7 bases identical to TRBD1. Sequencing input: blood. The source of this sequence is a man aged 25-45 years in good health. The CDR3 bases are TGTGCCAGCGGGCGTGGACAGGCTAATTCACCCCTCCACTTT. It translates to CASGRGQANSPLHF.